This TCR beta chain originates from a study of cytomegalovirus exposure and HLA in healthy donors. Sequencing used immunoSEQ multiplex PCR; TCRdb keeps in-frame clones, though not all of them. The sample holds some 250,000 clones; roughly 91% are singletons and the top ten take approximately 3%. This clone was observed once. One junction end does not reproduce the germline sequence, and a read error may be involved. This CDR3 has 14 amino acids. CDR1 is SGHRS and CDR2 is YFSETQ in the germline V gene. This chain connects TRBV5-1 to TRBJ2-5; possibly TRBD1 for D (6 bases). The sequence was obtained from a woman in her 30s in good health and CMV-seronegative. Sample: PBMCs. CDR3 residues: CASSPTTGPTPRDF. For the CDR3, the DNA is TGCGCCAGCAGCCCTACGACAGGCCCGACGCCCCGGGACTTC. The full variable domain, completed using reference TRBV5-1 and TRBJ2-5, is KAGVTQTPRYLIKTRGQQVTLSCSPISGHRSVSWYQQTPGQGLQFLFEYFSETQRNKGNFPGRFSGRQFSNSRSEMNVSTLELGDSALYLCASSPTTGPTPRDFGPGTRLLVL.